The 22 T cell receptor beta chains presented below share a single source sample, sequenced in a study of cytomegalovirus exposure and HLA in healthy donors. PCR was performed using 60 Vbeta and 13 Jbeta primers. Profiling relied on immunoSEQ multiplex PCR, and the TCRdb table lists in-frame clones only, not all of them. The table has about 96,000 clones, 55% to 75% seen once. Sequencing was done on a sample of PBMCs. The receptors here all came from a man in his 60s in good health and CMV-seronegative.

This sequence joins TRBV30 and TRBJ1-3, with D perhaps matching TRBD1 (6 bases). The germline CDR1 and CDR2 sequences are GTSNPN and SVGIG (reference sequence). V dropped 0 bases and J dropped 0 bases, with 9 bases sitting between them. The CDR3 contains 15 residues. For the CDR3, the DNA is TGTGCCTGGAGTGTGGACAGAAACTCTGGAAACACCATATATTTT. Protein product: CAWSVDRNSGNTIYF.

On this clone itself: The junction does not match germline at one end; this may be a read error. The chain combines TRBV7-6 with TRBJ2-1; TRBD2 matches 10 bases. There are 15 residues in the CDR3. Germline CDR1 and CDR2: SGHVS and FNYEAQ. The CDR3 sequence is CASSLAGVGYNEQFF. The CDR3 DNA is TGTGCCAGCAGCCTAGCGGGAGTCGGGTACAATGAGCAGTTCTTC.

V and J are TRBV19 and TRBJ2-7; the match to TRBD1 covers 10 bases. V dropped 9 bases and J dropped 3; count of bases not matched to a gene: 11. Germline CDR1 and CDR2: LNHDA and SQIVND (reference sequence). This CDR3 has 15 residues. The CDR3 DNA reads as TGTGCCAGCGGTGAAAGCGGGACAGGGGTCTACGAGCAGTACTTC. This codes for CASGESGTGVYEQYF. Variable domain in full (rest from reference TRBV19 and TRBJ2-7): DGGITQSPKYLFRKEGQNVTLSCEQNLNHDAMYWYRQDPGQGLRLIYYSQIVNDFQKGDIAEGYSVSREKKESFPLTVTSAQKNPTAFYLCASGESGTGVYEQYFGPGTRLTVT.

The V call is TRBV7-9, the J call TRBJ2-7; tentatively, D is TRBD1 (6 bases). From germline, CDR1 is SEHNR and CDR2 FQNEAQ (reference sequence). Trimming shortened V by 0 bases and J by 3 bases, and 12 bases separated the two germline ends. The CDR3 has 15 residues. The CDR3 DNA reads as TGTGCCAGCAGCTTAGCACAGGGAAGGTACTACGAGCAGTACTTC. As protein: CASSLAQGRYYEQYF.

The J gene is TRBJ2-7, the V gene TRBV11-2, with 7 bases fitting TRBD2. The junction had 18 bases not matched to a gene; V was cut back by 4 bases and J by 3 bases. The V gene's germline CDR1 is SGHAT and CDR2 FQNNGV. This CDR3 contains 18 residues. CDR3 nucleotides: TGTGCCAGCAGCTGGATGTGGGCACCCACGACGGGAGGCTACGAGCAGTACTTC. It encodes CASSWMWAPTTGGYEQYF.

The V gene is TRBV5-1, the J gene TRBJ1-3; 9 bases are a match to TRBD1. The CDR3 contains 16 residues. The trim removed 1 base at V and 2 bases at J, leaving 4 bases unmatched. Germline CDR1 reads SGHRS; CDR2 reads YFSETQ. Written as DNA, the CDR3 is TGCGCCAGCAGCTTGCAGGGACAGGGAGCTGGAAACACCATATATTTT. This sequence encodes CASSLQGQGAGNTIYF.

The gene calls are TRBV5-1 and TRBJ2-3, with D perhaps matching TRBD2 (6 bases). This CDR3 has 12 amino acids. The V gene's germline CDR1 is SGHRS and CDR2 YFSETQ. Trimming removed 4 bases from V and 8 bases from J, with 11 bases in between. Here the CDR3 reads CASSPTGGTQYF. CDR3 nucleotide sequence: TGCGCCAGCAGCCCTACCGGGGGTACGCAGTATTTT. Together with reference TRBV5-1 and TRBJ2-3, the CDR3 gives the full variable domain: KAGVTQTPRYLIKTRGQQVTLSCSPISGHRSVSWYQQTPGQGLQFLFEYFSETQRNKGNFPGRFSGRQFSNSRSEMNVSTLELGDSALYLCASSPTGGTQYFGPGTRLTVL.

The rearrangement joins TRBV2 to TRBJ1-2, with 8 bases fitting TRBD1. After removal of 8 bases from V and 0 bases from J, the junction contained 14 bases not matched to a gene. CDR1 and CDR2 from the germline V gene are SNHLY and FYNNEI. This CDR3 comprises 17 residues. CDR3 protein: CASRTDRGPPSNYGYTF. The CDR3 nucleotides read TGTGCCAGCCGTACTGACAGGGGACCTCCTTCTAACTATGGCTACACCTTC.

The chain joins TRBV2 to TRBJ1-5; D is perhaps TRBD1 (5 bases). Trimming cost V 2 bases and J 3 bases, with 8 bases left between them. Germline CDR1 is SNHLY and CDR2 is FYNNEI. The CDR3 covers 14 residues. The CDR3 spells CASSEQGNNQPQHF. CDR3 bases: TGTGCCAGCAGTGAACAGGGTAACAATCAGCCCCAGCATTTT.

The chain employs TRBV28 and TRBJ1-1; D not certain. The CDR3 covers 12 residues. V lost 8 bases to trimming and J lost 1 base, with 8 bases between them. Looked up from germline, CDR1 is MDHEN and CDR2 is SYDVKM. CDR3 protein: CASGEQNTEAFF. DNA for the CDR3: TGTGCCAGCGGGGAGCAGAACACTGAAGCTTTCTTT.

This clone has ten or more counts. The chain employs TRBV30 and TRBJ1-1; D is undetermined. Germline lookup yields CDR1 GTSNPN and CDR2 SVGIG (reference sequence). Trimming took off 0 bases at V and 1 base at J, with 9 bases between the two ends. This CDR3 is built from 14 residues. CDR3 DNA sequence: TGTGCCTGGAGTGTCAGTACCTCGAACACTGAAGCTTTCTTT. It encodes CAWSVSTSNTEAFF.

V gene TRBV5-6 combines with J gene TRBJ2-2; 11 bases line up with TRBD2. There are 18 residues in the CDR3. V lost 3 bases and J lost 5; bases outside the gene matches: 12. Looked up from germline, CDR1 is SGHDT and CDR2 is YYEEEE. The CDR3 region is CASSYPALAGGGTGELFF. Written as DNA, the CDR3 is TGTGCCAGCAGCTATCCGGCCCTAGCGGGAGGAGGGACCGGGGAGCTGTTTTTT.

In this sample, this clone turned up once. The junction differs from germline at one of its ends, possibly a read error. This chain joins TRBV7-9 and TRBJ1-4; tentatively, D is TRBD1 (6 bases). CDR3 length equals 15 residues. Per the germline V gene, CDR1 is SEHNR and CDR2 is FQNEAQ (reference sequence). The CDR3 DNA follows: TGTTCCAGCAGCTTTCGGACAGCCTATAATGAAAAACTGTTTTTT. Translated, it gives CSSSFRTAYNEKLFF.

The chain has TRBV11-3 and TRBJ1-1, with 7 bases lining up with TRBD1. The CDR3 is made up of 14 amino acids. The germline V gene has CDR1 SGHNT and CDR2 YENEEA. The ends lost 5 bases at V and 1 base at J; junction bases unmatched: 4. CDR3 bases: TGTGCCAGCAGCCCGACAGGGACGAACACTGAAGCTTTCTTT. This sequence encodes CASSPTGTNTEAFF. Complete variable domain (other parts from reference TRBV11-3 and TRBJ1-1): EAGVVQSPRYKIIEKKQPVAFWCNPISGHNTLYWYLQNLGQGPELLIRYENEEAVDDSQLPKDRFSAERLKGVDSTLKIQPAELGDSAVYLCASSPTGTNTEAFFGQGTRLTVV.

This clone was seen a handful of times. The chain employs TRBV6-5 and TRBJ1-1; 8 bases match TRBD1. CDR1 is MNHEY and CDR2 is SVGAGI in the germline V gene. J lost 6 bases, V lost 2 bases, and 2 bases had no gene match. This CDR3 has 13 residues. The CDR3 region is CASSYDRGPEAFF. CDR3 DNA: TGTGCCAGCAGTTACGACAGGGGCCCTGAAGCTTTCTTT.

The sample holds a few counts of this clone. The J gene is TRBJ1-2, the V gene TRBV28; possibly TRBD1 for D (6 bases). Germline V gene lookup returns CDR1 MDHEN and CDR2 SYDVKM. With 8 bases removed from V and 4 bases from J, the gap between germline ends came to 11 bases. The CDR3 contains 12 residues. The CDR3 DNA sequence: TGTGCCAGCCACGGACAGCGCTATGGCTACACCTTC. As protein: CASHGQRYGYTF.

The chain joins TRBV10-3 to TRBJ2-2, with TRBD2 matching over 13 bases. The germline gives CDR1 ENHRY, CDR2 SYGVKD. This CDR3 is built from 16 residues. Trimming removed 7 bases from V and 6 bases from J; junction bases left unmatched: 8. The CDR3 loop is CAITPGLAGSAGELFF. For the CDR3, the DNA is TGTGCCATCACCCCGGGACTAGCGGGAAGCGCCGGGGAGCTGTTTTTT.

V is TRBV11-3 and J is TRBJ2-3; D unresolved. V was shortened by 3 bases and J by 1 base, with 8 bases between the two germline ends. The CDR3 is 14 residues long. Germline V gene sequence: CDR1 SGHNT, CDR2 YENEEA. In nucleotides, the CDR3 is TGTGCCAGCAGCTTGGTACGGGGCACAGATACGCAGTATTTT. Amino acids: CASSLVRGTDTQYF.

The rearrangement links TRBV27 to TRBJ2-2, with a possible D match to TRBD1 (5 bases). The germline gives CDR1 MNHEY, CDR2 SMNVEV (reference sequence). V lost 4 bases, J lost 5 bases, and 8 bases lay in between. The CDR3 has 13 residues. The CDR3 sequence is CASSYRRTGELFF. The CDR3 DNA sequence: TGTGCCAGCAGTTACAGGCGAACCGGGGAGCTGTTTTTT.

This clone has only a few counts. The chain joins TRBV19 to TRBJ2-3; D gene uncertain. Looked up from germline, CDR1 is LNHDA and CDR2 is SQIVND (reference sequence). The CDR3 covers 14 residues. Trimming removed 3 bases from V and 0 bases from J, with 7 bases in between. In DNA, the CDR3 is TGTGCCAGTAGTATTCTACCTAGCACAGATACGCAGTATTTT. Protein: CASSILPSTDTQYF.

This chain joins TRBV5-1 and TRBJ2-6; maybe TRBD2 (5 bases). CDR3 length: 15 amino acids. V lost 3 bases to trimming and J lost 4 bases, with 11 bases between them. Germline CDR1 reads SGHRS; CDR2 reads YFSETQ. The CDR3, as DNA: TGCGCCAGCAGCTCGAGGGCCCTCGGGGCCAACGTCCTGACTTTC. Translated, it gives CASSSRALGANVLTF.

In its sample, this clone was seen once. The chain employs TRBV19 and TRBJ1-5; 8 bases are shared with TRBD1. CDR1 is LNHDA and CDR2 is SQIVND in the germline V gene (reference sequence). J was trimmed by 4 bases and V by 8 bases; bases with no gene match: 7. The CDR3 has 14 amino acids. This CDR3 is CASGRTGSNQPQHF. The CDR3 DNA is TGTGCCAGTGGCCGGACAGGGAGTAATCAGCCCCAGCATTTT. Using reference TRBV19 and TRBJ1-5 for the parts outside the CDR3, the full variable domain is DGGITQSPKYLFRKEGQNVTLSCEQNLNHDAMYWYRQDPGQGLRLIYYSQIVNDFQKGDIAEGYSVSREKKESFPLTVTSAQKNPTAFYLCASGRTGSNQPQHFGDGTRLSIL.